One and the same sample provided the 9 T cell receptor beta chains below, sequenced in a study of human T cells and chemical hapten exposure (dated by TCRdb to about 2021). Library construction relied on RACE. The reads were generated on a NextSeq 500. TCRdb passed the public sequencing reads through fastp at Q25 and MiXCR, retaining productive beta sequences. Each CDR3 protein gets just one entry, which takes the most common genes and DNA from the rows behind it. Within this sample are about 190,000 distinct CDR3 sequences, with more than 20% of them counted one time only. The leading ten clones occupy 2.5% of the sample. According to the study, the label for this sample's time point signals: patch test 3, about 24 weeks after DPC sensitization. The treatment or condition label here, explained by the study, means: therapeutic diphenylcyclopropenone sensitization with weekly scalp DPC. The material was whole blood, obtained in connection with sensitization to the hapten diphenylcyclopropenone (DPC). Receptors were obtained from a woman in her thirties or forties with alopecia areata. Some clones in this sample may be carry-over from other donors' samples.

The chain recombines TRBV20-1 with TRBJ1-5, with TRBD1 as a possible D gene (6 bases). V shed 6 bases and J shed 7 bases, with 16 bases lying between them. The CDR3 is 13 residues long. Per germline, CDR1 DFQATT and CDR2 SNEGSKA (reference sequence). The CDR3 DNA reads as TGCAGTGCGGGGGGACAAATCGAACAGCCCCAGCATTTT. Translating it yields CSAGGQIEQPQHF.

This clonotype was picked up a small number of times. This chain connects TRBV6-1 to TRBJ2-1; perhaps TRBD1 as D (5 bases). The CDR3 is made up of 14 amino acids. V shed 4 bases and J shed 4 bases, with 11 bases lying between them. Germline V gene lookup returns CDR1 MNHNS and CDR2 SASEGT. The DNA of the CDR3 is TGTGCCAGCAGTGCGGCCCAGGGATACAATGAGCAGTTCTTC. This translates into CASSAAQGYNEQFF.

This clonotype occurred a few times. J is TRBJ2-3 and V is TRBV7-9, with 8 nucleotides matching TRBD2. The CDR3 loop spans 17 amino acids. The germline CDR1 and CDR2 sequences are SEHNR and FQNEAQ (reference sequence). Trimming removed 0 bases from V and 0 bases from J; junction bases left unmatched: 5. CDR3 sequence reads: CASSLAGRARSTDTQYF. The DNA of the CDR3 is TGTGCCAGCAGCTTAGCCGGGAGGGCTCGTAGCACAGATACGCAGTATTTT. Filled out from reference TRBV7-9 and TRBJ2-3, the complete variable domain reads DTGVSQNPRHKITKRGQNVTFRCDPISEHNRLYWYRQTLGQGPEFLTYFQNEAQLEKSRLLSDRFSAERPKGSFSTLEIQRTEQGDSAMYLCASSLAGRARSTDTQYFGPGTRLTVL.

The chain has TRBV20-1 and TRBJ2-7, with a weak D call TRBD1 (6 bases). The V and J ends lost 1 base and 4 bases respectively, with 14 bases between them. CDR1 and CDR2 (germline): DFQATT, SNEGSKA (reference sequence). The CDR3 spans 14 residues. The CDR3 DNA sequence: TGCAGTGCTAGAGGCGGCAGGGGCGAATACGAGCAGTACTTC. Translated: CSARGGRGEYEQYF.

The V and J genes are TRBV28 and TRBJ1-4; D is uncertain. V dropped 2 bases and J dropped 4 bases, with 8 bases sitting between them. The CDR3 extends over 14 amino acids. CDR1 and CDR2 (germline): MDHEN, SYDVKM. The CDR3 coding sequence is TGTGCCAGCAGTTTAAGCCTGGGTAATGAAAAACTGTTTTTT. It specifies CASSLSLGNEKLFF.

The rearrangement links TRBV29-1 to TRBJ2-5, with 7 bases identical to TRBD2. Trimming at V came to 2 bases and at J to 5 bases, leaving 5 bases not matched to a gene. The CDR3 extends over 13 amino acids. The germline V gene has CDR1 SQVTM and CDR2 ANQGSEA. The DNA of the CDR3 is TGCAGCGTTGAACGGGGGGAAAGGGAGACCCAGTACTTC. Translating gives CSVERGERETQYF.

This clonotype turned up a few times. The CDR3 loop reads CASSLGRDQPQHF. In DNA, the CDR3 is TGTGCCAGCAGCCTGGGTCGGGATCAGCCCCAGCATTTT. V gene TRBV5-6 combines with J gene TRBJ1-5; no reliable D call. Germline lookup yields CDR1 SGHDT and CDR2 YYEEEE. The CDR3 loop spans 13 amino acids. V was pared by 4 bases and J by 5 bases, with 10 bases between.

This clonotype was counted ten times or more. The chain joins TRBV21-1 to TRBJ2-3; the table assigns TRBD1, which was not confirmed against the DNA. TRBV21-1 is a pseudogene locus. The CDR3 runs 14 residues. Here the CDR3 reads CASSNCPGSDTQYF. The CDR3 region has the DNA TGTGCCAGCAGCAATTGCCCTGGGTCAGATACGCAGTATTTT.

This chain uses TRBV20-1 with TRBJ1-5, with TRBD1 as a possible D gene (5 bases). Trimming removed 4 bases from V and 6 bases from J, with 13 bases in between. This CDR3 region has 13 residues. The germline V gene has CDR1 DFQATT and CDR2 SNEGSKA (reference sequence). The CDR3 sequence is CSATNQGTQPQHF. CDR3 coding DNA: TGCAGTGCTACTAACCAGGGAACTCAGCCCCAGCATTTT.